This T cell receptor (beta chain) is from a study of shared clonotypes between healthy human individuals. The table came from immunoSEQ multiplex PCR; TCRdb's copy has only in-frame clones and leaves some out. The sample lists fewer than 800,000 clones; 92% were seen once. CD45RO-negative, CCR7-selected cells formed the naive CD8 fraction, which excluded terminally differentiated effector memory CD45RA+ cells. The germline V gene has CDR1 SGHNT and CDR2 YENEEA. The CDR3 is 11 amino acids. The V end lost 3 bases, the J end lost 12 bases, and 9 bases lay between the germline ends. Sequencing was done on a sample of naive CD8+ T cells sorted from blood. The chain uses TRBV11-3 and TRBJ2-1; the D gene could be TRBD1 or TRBD2 (5 bases each). The source is a man aged 25 to 40 in good health. Here the CDR3 reads CASSFGTRQFF. The CDR3 DNA is TGTGCCAGCAGCTTCGGGACGAGGCAGTTCTTC.